A selection of T cell receptor beta chains follows, all from one sample in a study of T cells expressing NK-cell markers. TCRdb re-called the 5' RACE reads and gives one entry per CDR3 protein, without DNA. The listing contains hundreds of thousands of distinct CDR3 sequences. The sample consisted of blood T cells: a sorted CD56 or NKG2C T cell subset, CD4+ or CD8+ T cells, or bulk PBMC T cells (not recorded which). Receptor source: a woman aged 18 to 75 in good health. The CDR3 runs from the conserved cysteine through the conserved F or W.

>TRBJ1-6|TRBV5-6
CASSLDGGSDNSPLHF
>TRBJ1-1|TRBV29-1
CSVQGAPGQAPREAFF
>TRBJ2-7|TRBV6-1
CASTQPGQGDEQYF
>TRBJ2-5|TRBV29-1
CSVRTGILQETQYF
>TRBJ2-7|TRBV6-1
CARDRTSRYEQYF
>TRBJ2-5|TRBV11-2
CASSLGALRETQYF
>TRBJ2-5|TRBV20-1
CSNKHGLVVGTQYF
>TRBJ1-5|TRBV29-1
CSVAQDNQPQHF
>TRBJ2-1|TRBV7-2
CASSPVVRGNEQFF
>TRBJ2-1|TRBV5-1
CASSLVVGSEQFF
>TRBJ1-1|TRBV12-3/TRBV12-4
CASILGGRGGTEAFF
>TRBJ1-5|TRBV20-1
CSARDPGTGQPNQPQHF
>TRBJ1-6|TRBV11-2
CASSLGGEYNSPLHF
>TRBJ2-7|TRBV6-1
CASSRLLSGSSYEQYF
>TRBJ2-1|TRBV20-1
CSAPRTSLLPGEQFF
>TRBJ2-5|TRBV13
CASSLARLAGVEKTQYF
>TRBJ2-5|TRBV11-2
CASSQTPAGGPETQYF
>TRBJ2-1|TRBV6-4
CASSVTSGSYNEQFF
>TRBJ2-7|TRBV12-3/TRBV12-4
CASRGDKTGRFEQYF
>TRBJ2-1|TRBV20-1
CSAAGTSGYNEQFF
>TRBJ2-5|TRBV6-5
CASSYSKLGETQYF
>TRBJ2-3|TRBV11-2
CASSARLAGVVTDTQYF
>TRBJ1-1|TRBV20-1
CSAPSNRGEKAFF
>TRBJ2-5|TRBV4-3
CASSQGSSQTQYF
>TRBJ1-2|TRBV12-3/TRBV12-4
CASRQNVGEDGYTF
>TRBJ1-1|TRBV28
CATGGEGMNTEAFF
>TRBJ2-7|TRBV7-9
CASSLGGRGLYEQYF
>TRBJ2-2|TRBV7-9
CASTRERPQLPGELFF
>TRBJ2-2|TRBV5-1
CASSSARGTGELFF
>TRBJ2-7|TRBV6-5
CASSYHPSGSSYEQYF
>TRBJ2-3|TRBV20-1
CSGLAHSTDTQYF
>TRBJ2-3|TRBV9
CASSPSRLATSTDTQYF
>TRBJ1-1|TRBV4-3
CASSLATSYSTDAFF
>TRBJ2-3|TRBV29-1
CSVERGKADTQYF
>TRBJ1-2|TRBV5-1
CASSLVWASYGYTF
>TRBJ2-7|TRBV2
CASSEGVTRNYEQYF
>TRBJ1-3|TRBV18
CASSPASSGNTIYF
>TRBJ1-1|TRBV12-3/TRBV12-4
CASSLGGPEAFF
>TRBJ1-1|TRBV20-1
CSASGGTEAFF
>TRBJ1-1|TRBV12-5
CASGQVMNTEAFF